This entry lists 9 T cell receptor beta chains sequenced from one sample in a study of T-cell memory formation after mild COVID-19. A single record per CDR3 protein comes from TCRdb applying MiXCR to the 5' RACE reads. Altogether about 110,000 distinct CDR3 sequences are present, roughly a sixth being singletons, with the ten largest covering approximately 5.5%. The sample comprised PBMCs or a T cell subset sorted from them (not recorded which). The receptors come from a man in his late teens or twenties who had mild COVID-19 (a few samples of this study predate the infection). Cell type and time point are not known.

This clonotype was counted between two and nine times. V and J are TRBV20-1 and TRBJ1-5, with 7 bases lining up with TRBD1. This CDR3 is built from 15 residues. V trimming: 2 bases; J trimming: 4 bases; junction bases outside the gene matches: 8. Per the germline V gene, CDR1 is DFQATT and CDR2 is SNEGSKA (reference sequence). The CDR3 DNA reads as TGCAGTGCTAGACGAACAGGGGTTATTAATCAGCCCCAGCATTTT. This sequence encodes CSARRTGVINQPQHF.

This clonotype was seen only a few times. The genes are TRBV7-2 and TRBJ2-1; 9 bases align to TRBD2. The junction had 13 bases not matched to a gene; V was cut back by 1 base and J by 6 bases. CDR3 length: 18 residues. Germline lookup yields CDR1 SGHTA and CDR2 FQGNSA. The CDR3: CASSLEAGGPLSPNEQFF. DNA for the CDR3: TGTGCCAGCAGCTTAGAGGCGGGGGGGCCTCTTTCGCCCAATGAGCAGTTCTTC.

The chain uses TRBV4-3 and TRBJ1-2, with 9 bases aligning to TRBD1. The CDR3 is 16 residues long. Germline V gives CDR1 LGHNA, CDR2 YSLEER. Germline trimming cut 2 bases from V and 0 bases from J; bases unmatched to any gene: 4. The CDR3 DNA is TGCGCCAGCAGCCAATCCACAGGGGGCGCTAACTATGGCTACACCTTC. Amino acids: CASSQSTGGANYGYTF.

The CDR3 loop is CATSRGAIANLNTEAFF. CDR3 nucleotide sequence: TGTGCCACCAGCAGAGGAGCAATCGCTAACTTGAACACTGAAGCTTTCTTT. The V call is TRBV15, the J call TRBJ1-1, with D unclear. The ends were cut back, 1 base at V and 0 bases at J, with 15 bases in the middle. The V gene's germline CDR1 is LNHNV and CDR2 YYDKDF (reference sequence). The CDR3 has 17 residues. The full variable domain, rest sourced from reference TRBV15 and TRBJ1-1, is DAMVIQNPRYQVTQFGKPVTLSCSQTLNHNVMYWYQQKSSQAPKLLFHYYDKDFNNEADTPDNFQSRRPNTSFCFLDIRSPGLGDTAMYLCATSRGAIANLNTEAFFGQGTRLTVV.

The chain uses TRBV12-3 or TRBV12-4 and TRBJ2-7, with 7 positions matching TRBD1. The CDR3 is made up of 14 amino acids. V lost 0 bases to trimming and J lost 2 bases; unmatched junction nucleotides: 1. CDR3 nucleotide sequence: TGTGCCAGCAGTTTAGCAGGGGGCGCCTACGAGCAGTACGTC. It yields the protein CASSLAGGAYEQYV.

This chain joins TRBV11-2 and TRBJ2-4; TRBD2 matches 8 bases. The germline gives CDR1 SGHAT, CDR2 FQNNGV. V dropped 5 bases and J dropped 5; count of bases not matched to a gene: 11. CDR3 length: 16 residues. This CDR3 is CASSTGPQAGENIQYF. The CDR3 DNA sequence: TGTGCCAGCAGCACTGGACCGCAAGCGGGGGAAAACATTCAGTACTTC.

This clonotype was detected only a few times. J is TRBJ1-2 and V is TRBV28; the D is unclear. Germline V CDR1 and CDR2: MDHEN, SYDVKM. The V and J ends lost 3 bases and 8 bases respectively, with 13 bases between them. The CDR3 is 13 residues long. DNA of the CDR3: TGTGCCAGCAGTTTTGCCCCTGCGTCCGGCTACACCTTC. Its translation: CASSFAPASGYTF.

V gene TRBV9 combines with J gene TRBJ2-7; TRBD1 agrees at 8 bases. The CDR3 runs to 15 residues. Per the germline V gene, CDR1 is SGDLS and CDR2 is YYNGEE. V gave up 0 bases and J gave up 4 bases; unmatched junction bases: 6. The CDR3 region has the DNA TGTGCCAGCAGCGTAGGCGGGACAGGTATTTACGAGCAGTACTTC. Translated, it gives CASSVGGTGIYEQYF.

This clonotype showed up just a few times. The rearrangement links TRBV7-9 to TRBJ2-3; 7 bases align to TRBD1. Germline assignment: CDR1 SEHNR and CDR2 FQNEAQ (reference sequence). There are 15 residues in the CDR3. V shed 10 bases and J 1 base; nucleotides not matched to a gene: 11. The CDR3 is CAITRQGRGTDTQYF. The CDR3, as DNA: TGTGCCATCACAAGACAGGGAAGGGGCACAGATACGCAGTATTTT.